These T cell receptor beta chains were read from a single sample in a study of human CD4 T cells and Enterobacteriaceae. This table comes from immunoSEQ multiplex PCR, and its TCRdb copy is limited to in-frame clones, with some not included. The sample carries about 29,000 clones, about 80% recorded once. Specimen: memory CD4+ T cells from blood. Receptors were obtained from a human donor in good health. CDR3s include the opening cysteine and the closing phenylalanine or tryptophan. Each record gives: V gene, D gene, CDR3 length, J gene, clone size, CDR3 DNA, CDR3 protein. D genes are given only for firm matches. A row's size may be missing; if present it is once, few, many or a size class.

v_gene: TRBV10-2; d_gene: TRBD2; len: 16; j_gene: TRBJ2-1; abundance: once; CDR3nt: TGCGCCAGCACTCCCACTAGCGGGAACGCCTACAATGAGCAGTTCTTC; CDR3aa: CASTPTSGNAYNEQFF
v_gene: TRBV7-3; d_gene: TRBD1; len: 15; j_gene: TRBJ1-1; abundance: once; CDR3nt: TGTGCCAGCAGCTTGACAGGGGGCCACGACACTGAAGCTTTCTTT; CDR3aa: CASSLTGGHDTEAFF
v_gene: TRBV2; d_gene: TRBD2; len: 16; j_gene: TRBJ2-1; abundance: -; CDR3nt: TGTGCCAGCAGTCATTCAATAGCGGGAGGGGGCGGTGAGCAGTTCTTC; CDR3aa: CASSHSIAGGGGEQFF
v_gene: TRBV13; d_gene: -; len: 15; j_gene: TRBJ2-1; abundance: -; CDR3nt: TGTGCCAGCAGCAGGACTACCCAGGCCTACAATGAGCAGTTCTTC; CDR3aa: CASSRTTQAYNEQFF
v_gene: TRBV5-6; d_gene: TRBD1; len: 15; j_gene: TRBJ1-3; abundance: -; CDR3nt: TGTGCCAGCAGTCCGACAGGGGGCACTGGAAACACCATATATTTT; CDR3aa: CASSPTGGTGNTIYF
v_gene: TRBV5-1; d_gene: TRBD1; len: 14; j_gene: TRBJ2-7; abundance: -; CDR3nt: TGCGCCAGCAGCCTAGGGACAGCGAACTACGAGCAGTACTTC; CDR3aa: CASSLGTANYEQYF
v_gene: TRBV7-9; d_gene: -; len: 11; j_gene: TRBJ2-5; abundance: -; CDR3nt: TGTGCCAGCAGCCTCGCCCAGACCCAGTACTTC; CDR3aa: CASSLAQTQYF
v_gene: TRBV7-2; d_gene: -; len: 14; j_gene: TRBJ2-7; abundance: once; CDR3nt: TGTGCCAGCAGCTCACCTCCCCGGGTCAACGAGCAGTACTTC; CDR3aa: CASSSPPRVNEQYF
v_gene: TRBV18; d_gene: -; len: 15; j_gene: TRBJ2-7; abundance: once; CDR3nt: TGTGCCAGCTCGCAAAGACAGTCCGGGAGAGACGAGCAGTACTTC; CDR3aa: CASSQRQSGRDEQYF
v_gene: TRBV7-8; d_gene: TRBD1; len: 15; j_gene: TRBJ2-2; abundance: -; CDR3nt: TGTGCCAGCAGCTTTTGGGACAGGGGCACCGGGGAGCTGTTTTTT; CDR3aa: CASSFWDRGTGELFF
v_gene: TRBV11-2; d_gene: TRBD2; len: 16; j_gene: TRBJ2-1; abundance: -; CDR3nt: TGTGCCAGCAGCCCACTAGCGGGAAACTCCTACAATGAGCAGTTCTTC; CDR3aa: CASSPLAGNSYNEQFF
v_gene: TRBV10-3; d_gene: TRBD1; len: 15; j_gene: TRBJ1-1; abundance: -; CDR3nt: TGTGCCATCAGTGCCAGGGGGCTGCAGAACACTGAAGCTTTCTTT; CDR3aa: CAISARGLQNTEAFF
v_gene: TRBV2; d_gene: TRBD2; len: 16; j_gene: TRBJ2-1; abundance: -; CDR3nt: TGTGCCAGCAGCGCGGGGACTAGCTGGGCCTACAATGAGCAGTTCTTC; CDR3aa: CASSAGTSWAYNEQFF
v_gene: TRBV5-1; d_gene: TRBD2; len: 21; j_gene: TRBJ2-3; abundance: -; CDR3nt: TGCGCCAGCAGTAGAGTACCGGGACTAGCGGGATTAGGGACTAGCACAGATACGCAGTATTTT; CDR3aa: CASSRVPGLAGLGTSTDTQYF
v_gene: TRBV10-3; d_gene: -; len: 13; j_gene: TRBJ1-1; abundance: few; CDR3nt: TGTGCCATCAGTGAGGAGGGGTTCACTGAAGCTTTCTTT; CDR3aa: CAISEEGFTEAFF
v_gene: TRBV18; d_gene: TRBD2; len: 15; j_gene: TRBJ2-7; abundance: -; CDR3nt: TGTGCCAGCTCACTAGCGGGAGGGAGCTCCTACGAGCAGTACTTC; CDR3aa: CASSLAGGSSYEQYF
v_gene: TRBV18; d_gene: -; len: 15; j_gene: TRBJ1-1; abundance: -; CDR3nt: TGTGCCAGCTCACAGAGGGGGGGCAGGGGCACTGAAGCTTTCTTT; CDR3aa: CASSQRGGRGTEAFF
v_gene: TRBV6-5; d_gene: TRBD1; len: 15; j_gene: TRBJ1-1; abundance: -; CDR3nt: TGTGCCAGCAGTTCTCTACAGGGGGCGTTCACTGAAGCTTTCTTT; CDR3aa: CASSSLQGAFTEAFF
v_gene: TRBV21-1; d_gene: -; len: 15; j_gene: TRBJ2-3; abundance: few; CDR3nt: TGTGCCAGCAGCACTCCTATCCGCGGCACAGATACGCAGTATTTT; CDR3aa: CASSTPIRGTDTQYF
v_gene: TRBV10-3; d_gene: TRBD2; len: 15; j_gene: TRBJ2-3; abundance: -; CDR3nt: TGTGCCATCAGTACTAGCGGCCCTAGCACAGATACGCAGTATTTT; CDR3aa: CAISTSGPSTDTQYF
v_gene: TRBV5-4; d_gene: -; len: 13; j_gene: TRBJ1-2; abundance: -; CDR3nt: TGTGCCAGCAGTAGACAGTCTAACTATGGCTACACCTTC; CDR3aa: CASSRQSNYGYTF
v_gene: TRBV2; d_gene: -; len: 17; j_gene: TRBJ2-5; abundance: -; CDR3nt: TGTGCCAGCAGTGATATCCCCGGACGTGCCTGGCGGGAGACCCAGTACTTC; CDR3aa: CASSDIPGRAWRETQYF
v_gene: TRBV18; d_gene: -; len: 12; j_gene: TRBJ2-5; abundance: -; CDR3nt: TGTGCCAGCTCACCGGCGACGGAGACCCAGTACTTC; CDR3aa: CASSPATETQYF
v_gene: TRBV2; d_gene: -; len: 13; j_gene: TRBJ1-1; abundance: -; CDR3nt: TGTGCCAGCAGTGAAAACGACGGTGCTGAAGCTTTCTTT; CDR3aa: CASSENDGAEAFF
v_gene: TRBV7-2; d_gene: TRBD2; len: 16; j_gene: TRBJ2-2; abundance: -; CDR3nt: TGTGCCAGCAGCTTAAGGGGACTAGCGAACACCGGGGAGCTGTTTTTT; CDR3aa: CASSLRGLANTGELFF
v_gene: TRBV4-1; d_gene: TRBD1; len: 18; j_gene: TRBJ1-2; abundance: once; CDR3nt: TGCGCCAGCAGCCAAGTTAGGGCTGACCGGGACAGAAACTATGGCTACACCTTC; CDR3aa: CASSQVRADRDRNYGYTF
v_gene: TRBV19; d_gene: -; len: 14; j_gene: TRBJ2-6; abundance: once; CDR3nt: TGTGCCAGTAGTATCCTCGACAGGGCCAACGTCCTGACTTTC; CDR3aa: CASSILDRANVLTF
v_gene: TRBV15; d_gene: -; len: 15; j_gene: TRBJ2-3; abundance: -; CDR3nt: TGTGCCACCAGCAGAGCGGGTAGCAGCACAGATACGCAGTATTTT; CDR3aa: CATSRAGSSTDTQYF
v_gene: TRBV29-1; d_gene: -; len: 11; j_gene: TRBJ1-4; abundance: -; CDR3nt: TGCAGCGGGTCGAGAGGTGAAAAACTGTTTTTT; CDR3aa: CSGSRGEKLFF
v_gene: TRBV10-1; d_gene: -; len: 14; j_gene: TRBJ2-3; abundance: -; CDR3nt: TGCGCCAGCAGTGACGGCCTTGCCACAGATACGCAGTATTTT; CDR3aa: CASSDGLATDTQYF
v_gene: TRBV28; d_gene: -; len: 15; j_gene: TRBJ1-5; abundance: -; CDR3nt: TGTGCCAGCAGGCGGACAAAACCCATCAATCAGCCCCAGCATTTT; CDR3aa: CASRRTKPINQPQHF
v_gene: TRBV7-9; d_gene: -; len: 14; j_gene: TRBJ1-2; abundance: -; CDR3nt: TGTGCCAGCAGCTTAGACTTTCGGCAGGCCCCTGGTACCTTC; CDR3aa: CASSLDFRQAPGTF
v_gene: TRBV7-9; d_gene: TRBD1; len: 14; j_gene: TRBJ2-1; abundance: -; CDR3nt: TGTGCCAGCAGCTTCTTGGACAGGCTCGATGAGCAGTTCTTC; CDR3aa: CASSFLDRLDEQFF
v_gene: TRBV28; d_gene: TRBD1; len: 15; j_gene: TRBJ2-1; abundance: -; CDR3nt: TGTGCCAGCACCGTCGCGGGACAGGGAAACAATGAGCAGTTCTTC; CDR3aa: CASTVAGQGNNEQFF
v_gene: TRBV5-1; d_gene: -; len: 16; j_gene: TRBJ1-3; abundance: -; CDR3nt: TGCGCCAGCAGCTTGGAATTAACAGGTTCTGGAAACACCATATATTTT; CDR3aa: CASSLELTGSGNTIYF
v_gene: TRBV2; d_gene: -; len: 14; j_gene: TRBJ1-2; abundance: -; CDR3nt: TGTGCCAGCAGTGAAGGACAGGAAAACTATGGCTACACCTTC; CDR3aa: CASSEGQENYGYTF
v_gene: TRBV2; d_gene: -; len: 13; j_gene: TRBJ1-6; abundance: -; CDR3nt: TGTGCCAGCAGTCCAGATCCTAATTCACCCCTCCACTTT; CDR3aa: CASSPDPNSPLHF
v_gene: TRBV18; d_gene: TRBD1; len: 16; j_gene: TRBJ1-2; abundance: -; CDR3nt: TGTGCCAGCTCACCACCCACAGGGGTCTCTAACTATGGCTACACCTTC; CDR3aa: CASSPPTGVSNYGYTF
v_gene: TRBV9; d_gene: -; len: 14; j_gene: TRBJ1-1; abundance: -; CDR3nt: TGTGCCAGCAGCAAGAGTTTACTGAACACTGAAGCTTTCTTT; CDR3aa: CASSKSLLNTEAFF
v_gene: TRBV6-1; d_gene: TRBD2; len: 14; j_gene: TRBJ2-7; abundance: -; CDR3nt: TGTGCCAGCAGTGTCCTGGCTAGCGGAGATGAGCAGTACTTC; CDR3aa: CASSVLASGDEQYF
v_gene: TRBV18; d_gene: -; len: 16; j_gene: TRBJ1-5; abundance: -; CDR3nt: TGTGCCAGCTCACCTCGACAGGTAGCTGGCAATCAGCCCCAGCATTTT; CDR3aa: CASSPRQVAGNQPQHF
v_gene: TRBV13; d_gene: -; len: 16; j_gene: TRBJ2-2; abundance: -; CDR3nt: TGTGCCAGCAGCTTACTGGAGAATAAGAACACCGGGGAGCTGTTTTTT; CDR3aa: CASSLLENKNTGELFF